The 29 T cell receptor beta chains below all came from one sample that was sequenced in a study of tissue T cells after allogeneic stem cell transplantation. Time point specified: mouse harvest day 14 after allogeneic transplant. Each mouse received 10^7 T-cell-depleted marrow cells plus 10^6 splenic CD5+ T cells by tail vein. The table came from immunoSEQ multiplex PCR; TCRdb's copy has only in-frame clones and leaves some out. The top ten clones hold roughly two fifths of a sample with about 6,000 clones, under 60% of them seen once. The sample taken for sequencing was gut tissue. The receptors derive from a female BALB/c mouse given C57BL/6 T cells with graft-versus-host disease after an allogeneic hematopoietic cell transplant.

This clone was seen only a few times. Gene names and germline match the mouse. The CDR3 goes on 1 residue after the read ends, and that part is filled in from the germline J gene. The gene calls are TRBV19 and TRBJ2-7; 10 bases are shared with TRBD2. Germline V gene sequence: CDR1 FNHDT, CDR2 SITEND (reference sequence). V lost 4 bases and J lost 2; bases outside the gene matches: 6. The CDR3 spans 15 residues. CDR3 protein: CASSPGTGDPYEQYF. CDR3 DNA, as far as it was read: TGTGCCAGCAGTCCCGGGACTGGGGACCCCTATGAACAGTAC.

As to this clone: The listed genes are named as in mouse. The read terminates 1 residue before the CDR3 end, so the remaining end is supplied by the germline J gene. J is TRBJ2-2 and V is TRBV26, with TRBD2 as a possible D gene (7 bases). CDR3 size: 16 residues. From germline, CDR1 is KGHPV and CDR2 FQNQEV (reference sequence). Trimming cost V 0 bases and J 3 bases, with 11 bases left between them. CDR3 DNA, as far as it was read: TGTGCCAGCAGTCTGTCGAGGGGGGCGGACACCGGGCAGCTCTAC. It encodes CASSLSRGADTGQLY. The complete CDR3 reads CASSLSRGADTGQLYF.

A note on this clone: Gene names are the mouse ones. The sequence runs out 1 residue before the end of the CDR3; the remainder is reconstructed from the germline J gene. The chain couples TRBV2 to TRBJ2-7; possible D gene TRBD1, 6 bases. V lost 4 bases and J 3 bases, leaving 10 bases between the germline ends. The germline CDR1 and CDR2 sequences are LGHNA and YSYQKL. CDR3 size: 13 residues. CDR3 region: CASSRQALYEQYF. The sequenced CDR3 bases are TGTGCCAGCAGCCGACAGGCCCTCTATGAACAGTAC.

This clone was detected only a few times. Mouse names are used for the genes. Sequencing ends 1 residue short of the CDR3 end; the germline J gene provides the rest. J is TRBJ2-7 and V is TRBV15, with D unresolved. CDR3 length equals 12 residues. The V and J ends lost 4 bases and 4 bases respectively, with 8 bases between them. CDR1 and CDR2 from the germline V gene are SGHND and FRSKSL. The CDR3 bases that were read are TGTGCCAGCAGTTCCGACAAATATGAACAGTAC. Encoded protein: CASSSDKYEQY. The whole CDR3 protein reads CASSSDKYEQYF.

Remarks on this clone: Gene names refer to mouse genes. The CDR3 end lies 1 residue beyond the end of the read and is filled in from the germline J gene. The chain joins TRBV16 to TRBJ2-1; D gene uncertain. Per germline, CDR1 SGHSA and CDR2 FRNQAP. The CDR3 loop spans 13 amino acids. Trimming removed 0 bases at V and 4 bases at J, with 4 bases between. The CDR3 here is CASSLDGYAEQFF. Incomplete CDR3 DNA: TGTGCAAGCAGCTTAGATGGATATGCTGAGCAGTTC.

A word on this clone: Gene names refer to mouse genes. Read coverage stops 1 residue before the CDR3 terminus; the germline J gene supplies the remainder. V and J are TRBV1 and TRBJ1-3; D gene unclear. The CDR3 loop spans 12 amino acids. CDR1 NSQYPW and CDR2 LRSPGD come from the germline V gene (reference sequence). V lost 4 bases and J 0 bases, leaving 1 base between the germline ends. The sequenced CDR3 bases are TGCACCTGCAGTGATTCTGGAAATACGCTCTAT. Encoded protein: CTCSDSGNTLY. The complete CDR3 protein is CTCSDSGNTLYF.

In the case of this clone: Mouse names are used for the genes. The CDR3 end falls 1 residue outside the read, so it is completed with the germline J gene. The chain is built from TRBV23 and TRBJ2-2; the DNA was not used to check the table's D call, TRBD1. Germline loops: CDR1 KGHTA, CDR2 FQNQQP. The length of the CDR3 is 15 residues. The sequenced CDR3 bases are TGCTCCAGCAGTCAACAGACAGGAGGCACCGGGCAGCTCTAC. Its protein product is CSSSQQTGGTGQLY. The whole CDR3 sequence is CSSSQQTGGTGQLYF.

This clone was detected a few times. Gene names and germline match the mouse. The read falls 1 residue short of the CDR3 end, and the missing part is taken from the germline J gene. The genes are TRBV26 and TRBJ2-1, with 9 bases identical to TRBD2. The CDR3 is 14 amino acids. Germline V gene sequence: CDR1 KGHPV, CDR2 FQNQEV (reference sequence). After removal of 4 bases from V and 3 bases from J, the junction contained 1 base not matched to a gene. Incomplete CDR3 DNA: TGTGCCAGCAGTCCGACTGGGGGCTATGCTGAGCAGTTC. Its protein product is CASSPTGGYAEQF. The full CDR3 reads CASSPTGGYAEQFF.

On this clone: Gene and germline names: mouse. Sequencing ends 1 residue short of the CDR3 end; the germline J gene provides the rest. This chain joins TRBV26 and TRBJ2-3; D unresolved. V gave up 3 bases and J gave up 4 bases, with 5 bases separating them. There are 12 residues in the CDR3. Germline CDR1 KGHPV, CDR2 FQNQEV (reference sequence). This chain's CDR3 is CASSLGSETLYF. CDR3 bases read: TGTGCCAGCAGTCTTGGGTCAGAAACGCTGTAT.

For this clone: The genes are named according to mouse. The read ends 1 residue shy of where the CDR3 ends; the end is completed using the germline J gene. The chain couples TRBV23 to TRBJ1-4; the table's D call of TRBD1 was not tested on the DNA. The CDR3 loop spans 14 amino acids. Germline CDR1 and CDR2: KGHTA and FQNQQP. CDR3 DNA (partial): TGCTCCAGCAGGGGACAGGGGACCAACGAAAGATTATTT. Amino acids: CSSRGQGTNERLF. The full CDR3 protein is CSSRGQGTNERLFF.

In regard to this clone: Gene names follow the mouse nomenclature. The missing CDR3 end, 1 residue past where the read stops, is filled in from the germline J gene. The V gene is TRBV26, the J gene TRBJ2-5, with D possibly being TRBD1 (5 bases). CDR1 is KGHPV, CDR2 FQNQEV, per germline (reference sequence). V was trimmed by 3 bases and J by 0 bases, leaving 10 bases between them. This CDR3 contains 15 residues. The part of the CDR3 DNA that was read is TGTGCCAGCAGTCTCGGCAGGGTGAACCAAGACACCCAGTAC. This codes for CASSLGRVNQDTQY. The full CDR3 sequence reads CASSLGRVNQDTQYF.

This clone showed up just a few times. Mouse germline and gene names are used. The sequenced CDR3 bases are TGTGCCAGCAGCTCCCACTGGGGGGGTCAAGACACCCAGTAC. Its translation is CASSSHWGGQDTQY. The CDR3, in full, reads CASSSHWGGQDTQYF. This chain uses TRBV3 with TRBJ2-5, with 10 bases matching TRBD2. The observed sequence ends 1 residue before the CDR3 terminus, with the missing tail filled in from the germline J gene. The CDR3 has 15 residues. CDR1 and CDR2 from the germline V gene are SNHLY and FYNGKV (reference sequence). With V trimmed by 4 bases and J by 3 bases, 4 bases remained unmatched.

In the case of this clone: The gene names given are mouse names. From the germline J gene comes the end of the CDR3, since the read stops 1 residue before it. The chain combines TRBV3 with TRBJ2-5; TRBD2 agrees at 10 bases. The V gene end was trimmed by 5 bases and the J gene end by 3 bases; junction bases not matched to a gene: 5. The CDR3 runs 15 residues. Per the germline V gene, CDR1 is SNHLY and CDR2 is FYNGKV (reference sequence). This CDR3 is CASSPRLGGQDTQYF. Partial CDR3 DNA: TGTGCCAGCAGCCCCAGACTGGGGGGACAAGACACCCAGTAC.

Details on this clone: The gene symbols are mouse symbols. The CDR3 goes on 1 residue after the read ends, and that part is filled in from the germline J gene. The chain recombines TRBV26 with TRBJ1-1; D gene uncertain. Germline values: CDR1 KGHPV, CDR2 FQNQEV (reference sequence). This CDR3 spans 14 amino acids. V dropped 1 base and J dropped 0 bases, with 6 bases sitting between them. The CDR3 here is CASSLYQANTEVFF. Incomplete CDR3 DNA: TGTGCCAGCAGTCTGTATCAAGCAAACACAGAAGTCTTC. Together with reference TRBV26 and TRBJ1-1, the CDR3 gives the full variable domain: NSKVIQTPRYLVKGQGQKAKMRCIPEKGHPVVFWYQQNKNNEFKFLINFQNQEVLQQIDMTEKRFSAECPSNSPCSLEIQSSEAGDSALYLCASSLYQANTEVFFGKGTRLTVV.

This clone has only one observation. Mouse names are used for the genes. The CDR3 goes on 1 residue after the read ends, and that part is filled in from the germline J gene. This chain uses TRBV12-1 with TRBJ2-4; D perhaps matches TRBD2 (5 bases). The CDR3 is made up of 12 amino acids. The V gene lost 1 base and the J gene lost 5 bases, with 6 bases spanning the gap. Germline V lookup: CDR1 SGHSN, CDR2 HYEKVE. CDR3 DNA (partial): TGTGCCAGCTCTCTGGACTTAAACACCTTGTAC. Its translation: CASSLDLNTLY. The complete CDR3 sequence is CASSLDLNTLYF.

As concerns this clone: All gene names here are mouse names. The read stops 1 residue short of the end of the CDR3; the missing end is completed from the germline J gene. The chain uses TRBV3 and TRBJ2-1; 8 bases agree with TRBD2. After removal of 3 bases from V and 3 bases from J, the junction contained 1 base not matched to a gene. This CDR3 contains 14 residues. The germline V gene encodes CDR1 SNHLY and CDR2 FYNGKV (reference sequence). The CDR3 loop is CASSFTGGYAEQFF. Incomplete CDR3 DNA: TGTGCCAGCAGCTTCACTGGGGGCTATGCTGAGCAGTTC.

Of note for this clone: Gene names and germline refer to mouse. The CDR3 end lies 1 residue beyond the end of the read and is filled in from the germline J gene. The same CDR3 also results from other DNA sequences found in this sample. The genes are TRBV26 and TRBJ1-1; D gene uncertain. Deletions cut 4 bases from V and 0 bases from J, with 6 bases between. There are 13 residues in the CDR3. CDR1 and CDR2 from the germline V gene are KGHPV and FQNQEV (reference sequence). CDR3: CASSPGQNTEVFF. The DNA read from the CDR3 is TGTGCCAGCAGTCCCGGACAGAACACAGAAGTCTTC.

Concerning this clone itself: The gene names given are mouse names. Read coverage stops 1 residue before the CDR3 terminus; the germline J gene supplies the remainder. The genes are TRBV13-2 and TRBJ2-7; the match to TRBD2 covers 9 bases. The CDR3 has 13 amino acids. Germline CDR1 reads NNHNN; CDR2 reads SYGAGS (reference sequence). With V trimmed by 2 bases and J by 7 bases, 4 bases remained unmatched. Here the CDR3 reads CASGEVGGREQYF. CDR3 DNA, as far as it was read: TGTGCCAGCGGTGAGGTGGGGGGGCGGGAACAGTAC.

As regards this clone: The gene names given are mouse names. Partial CDR3 DNA: TGTGCCAGCAGTTCGGGGCAGTACAACGAAAGATTATTT. Translated, it gives CASSSGQYNERLF. The entire CDR3 is CASSSGQYNERLFF. The V call is TRBV26, the J call TRBJ1-4; the D gene is possibly TRBD1 (5 bases). The missing CDR3 end, 1 residue past where the read stops, is filled in from the germline J gene. Trimming removed 5 bases from V and 4 bases from J, with 11 bases in between. Germline V lookup: CDR1 KGHPV, CDR2 FQNQEV (reference sequence). CDR3 size: 14 residues.

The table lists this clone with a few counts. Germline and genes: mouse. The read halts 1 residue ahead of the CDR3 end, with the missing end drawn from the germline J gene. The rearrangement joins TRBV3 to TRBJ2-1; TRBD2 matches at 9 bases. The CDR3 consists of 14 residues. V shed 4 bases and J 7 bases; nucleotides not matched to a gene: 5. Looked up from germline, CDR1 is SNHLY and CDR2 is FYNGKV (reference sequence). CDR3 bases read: TGTGCCAGCAGCTCCGACTGGGGGAGGGCTGAGCAGTTC. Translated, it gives CASSSDWGRAEQF. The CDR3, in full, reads CASSSDWGRAEQFF.

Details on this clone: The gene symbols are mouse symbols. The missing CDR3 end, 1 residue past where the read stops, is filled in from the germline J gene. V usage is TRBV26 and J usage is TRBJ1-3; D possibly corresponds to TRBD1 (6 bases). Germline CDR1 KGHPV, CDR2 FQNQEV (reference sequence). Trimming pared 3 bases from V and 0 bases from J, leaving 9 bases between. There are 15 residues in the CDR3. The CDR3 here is CASSLGTTSGNTLYF. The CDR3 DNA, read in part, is TGTGCCAGCAGTCTCGGGACAACTTCTGGAAATACGCTCTAT.

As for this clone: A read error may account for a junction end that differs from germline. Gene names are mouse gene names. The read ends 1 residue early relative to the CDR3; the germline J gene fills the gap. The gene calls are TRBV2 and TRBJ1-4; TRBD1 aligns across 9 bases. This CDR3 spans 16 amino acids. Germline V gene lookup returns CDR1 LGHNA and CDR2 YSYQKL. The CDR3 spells CASSQDGTGSSERLFF. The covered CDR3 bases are TGTGCCAGCAGCCAAGACGGGACAGGGTCCAGCGAAAGATTATTT.

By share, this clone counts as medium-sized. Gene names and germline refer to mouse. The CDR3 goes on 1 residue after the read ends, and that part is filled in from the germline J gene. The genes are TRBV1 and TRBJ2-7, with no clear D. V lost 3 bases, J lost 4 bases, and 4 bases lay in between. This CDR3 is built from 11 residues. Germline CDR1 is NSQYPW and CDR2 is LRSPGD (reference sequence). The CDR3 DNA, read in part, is TGCACCTGCAGTGCTCGATATGAACAGTAC. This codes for CTCSARYEQY. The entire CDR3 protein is CTCSARYEQYF.

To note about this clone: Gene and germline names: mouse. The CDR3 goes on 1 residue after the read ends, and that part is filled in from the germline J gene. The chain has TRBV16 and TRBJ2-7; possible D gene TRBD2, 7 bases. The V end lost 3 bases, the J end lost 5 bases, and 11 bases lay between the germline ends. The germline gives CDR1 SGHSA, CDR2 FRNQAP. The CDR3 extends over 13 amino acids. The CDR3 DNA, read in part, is TGTGCAAGCAGCTTGGGGGGCGCGAATGAACAGTAC. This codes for CASSLGGANEQY. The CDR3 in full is CASSLGGANEQYF.

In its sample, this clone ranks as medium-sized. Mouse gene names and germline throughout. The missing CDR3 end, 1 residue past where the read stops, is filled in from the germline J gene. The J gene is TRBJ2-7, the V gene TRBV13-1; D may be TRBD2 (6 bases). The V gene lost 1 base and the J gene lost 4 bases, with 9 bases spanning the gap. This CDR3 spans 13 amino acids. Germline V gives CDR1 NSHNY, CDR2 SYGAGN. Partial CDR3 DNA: TGTGCCAGCAGTGATCTCCTGGGGTATGAACAGTAC. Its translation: CASSDLLGYEQY. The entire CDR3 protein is CASSDLLGYEQYF.

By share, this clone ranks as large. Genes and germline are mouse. The CDR3 spells CASSPDRGNSYEQYF. The covered CDR3 bases are TGTGCCAGCTCTCCCGACAGGGGAAACTCCTATGAACAGTAC. The rearrangement joins TRBV12-1 to TRBJ2-7, with 8 bases fitting TRBD1. The CDR3 goes on 1 residue after the read ends, and that part is filled in from the germline J gene. The CDR3 totals 15 residues. V shed 2 bases, J shed 0 bases, and the junction held 5 bases outside the gene matches. The germline CDR1 and CDR2 sequences are SGHSN and HYEKVE.

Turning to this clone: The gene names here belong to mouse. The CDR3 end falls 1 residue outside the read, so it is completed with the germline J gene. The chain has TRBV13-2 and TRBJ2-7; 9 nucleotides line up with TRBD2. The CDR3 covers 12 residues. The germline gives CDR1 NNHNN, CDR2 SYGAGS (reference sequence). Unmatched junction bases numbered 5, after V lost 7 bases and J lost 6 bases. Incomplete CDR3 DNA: TGTGCCAGCTCGGGACTGGGAGGTGAACAGTAC. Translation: CASSGLGGEQY. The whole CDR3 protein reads CASSGLGGEQYF.

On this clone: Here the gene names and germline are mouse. The CDR3 protein is CASSQERNYAEQFF. CDR3 DNA (partial): TGTGCCAGCAGCCAAGAAAGGAACTATGCTGAGCAGTTC. The chain is built from TRBV2 and TRBJ2-1; D uncertain. The read terminates 1 residue ahead of where the CDR3 ends, so the germline J gene completes it. Trimming shortened V by 0 bases and J by 1 base, and 4 bases separated the two germline ends. The CDR3 has 14 amino acids. In germline, CDR1 is LGHNA, CDR2 YSYQKL.

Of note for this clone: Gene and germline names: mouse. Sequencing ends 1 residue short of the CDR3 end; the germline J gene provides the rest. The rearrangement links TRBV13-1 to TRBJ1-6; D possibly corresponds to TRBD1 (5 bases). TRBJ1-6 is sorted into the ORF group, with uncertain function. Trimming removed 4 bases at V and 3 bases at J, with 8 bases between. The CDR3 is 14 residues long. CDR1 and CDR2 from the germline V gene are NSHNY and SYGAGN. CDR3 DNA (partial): TGTGCCAGCAGTACCCAGGGCTATAATTCGCCCCTCTAC. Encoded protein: CASSTQGYNSPLY. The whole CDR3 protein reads CASSTQGYNSPLYF.